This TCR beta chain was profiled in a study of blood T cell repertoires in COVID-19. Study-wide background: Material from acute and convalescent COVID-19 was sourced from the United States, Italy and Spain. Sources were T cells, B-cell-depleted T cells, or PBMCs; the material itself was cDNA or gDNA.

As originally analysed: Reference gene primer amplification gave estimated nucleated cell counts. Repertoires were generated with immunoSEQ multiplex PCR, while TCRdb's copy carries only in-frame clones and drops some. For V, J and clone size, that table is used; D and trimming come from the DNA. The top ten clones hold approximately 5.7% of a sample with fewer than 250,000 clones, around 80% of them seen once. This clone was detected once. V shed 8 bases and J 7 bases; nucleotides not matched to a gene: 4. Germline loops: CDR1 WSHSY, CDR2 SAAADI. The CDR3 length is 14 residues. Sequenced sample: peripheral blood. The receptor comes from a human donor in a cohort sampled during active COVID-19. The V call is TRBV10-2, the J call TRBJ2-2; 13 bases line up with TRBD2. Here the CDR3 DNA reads TGCGCCAGCCAGGGACTAGCGGGATACGGGGAGCTGTTTTTT. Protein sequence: CASQGLAGYGELFF.